Listed here are 7 T cell receptor beta chains from one sample, sequenced in a study of Ad26.COV2.S vaccination and SARS-CoV-2 variants. This sample's treatment: approximately 18 received Ad26.COV2.S at low or high dose, single or two shots; 5 received placebo; per-sample allocation not given. Specimens were obtained on day 63 following the first vaccine or placebo injection. The data were produced by immunoSEQ multiplex PCR, yet TCRdb's version contains in-frame clones alone and is incomplete. The sample includes roughly 410,000 clones, around four fifths seen only once; the top ten take just under 7.5%. The sequencing used peripheral blood, collected in a trial of Ad26.COV2.S vaccine versus placebo. The receptors here all came from a person aged 18-60 years who received the Ad26.COV2.S COVID-19 vaccine or a placebo.

V gene TRBV19 combines with J gene TRBJ1-5, with D unresolved. Germline assignment: CDR1 LNHDA and CDR2 SQIVND (reference sequence). Trimming removed 10 bases at V and 5 bases at J, with 12 bases between. The CDR3 is made up of 12 amino acids. The CDR3 protein is CATTVRDQPQHF. Written as DNA, the CDR3 is TGTGCCACGACTGTCCGAGATCAGCCCCAGCATTTT.

The chain combines TRBV10-3 with TRBJ2-7; 9 nucleotides align to TRBD1. With 2 bases clipped from V and 9 bases from J, the junction kept 14 bases outside the gene matches. Germline CDR1 is ENHRY and CDR2 is SYGVKD. CDR3 length: 16 amino acids. The DNA of the CDR3 is TGTGCCATCAGTGAGGTGGGGAACAGGGGGCGTAAGGGGCAGTACTTC. It codes for CAISEVGNRGRKGQYF.

This clone was seen only once. The gene calls are TRBV3-1 (or the pseudogene TRBV3-2) and TRBJ2-1; no reliable D call. Looked up from germline, CDR1 is LGHDT and CDR2 is YNNKEL (reference sequence). V gave up 1 base and J gave up 7 bases, with 5 bases separating them. The CDR3 covers 12 residues. The CDR3 DNA reads as TGTGCCAGCAGCCAAGCTGGGAATGAGCAGTTCTTC. Translating gives CASSQAGNEQFF.

This chain links TRBV27 with TRBJ1-6; weak D call: TRBD1 (5 bases). The V end was cut by 8 bases, the J end by 7 bases, with 15 bases between. This CDR3 has 14 residues. Germline CDR1 reads MNHEY; CDR2 reads SMNVEV (reference sequence). CDR3: CASGVRGWNSPLHF. DNA of the CDR3: TGTGCCAGCGGCGTGCGGGGGTGGAATTCACCCCTCCACTTT.

V usage is TRBV7-9 and J usage is TRBJ1-4, with unresolved D. The CDR3 spans 16 residues. V lost 1 base and J lost 0, with 9 bases in between. CDR1 is SEHNR, CDR2 FQNEAQ, per germline (reference sequence). CDR3 amino acids: CASSLGRLTTNEKLFF. The DNA of the CDR3 is TGTGCCAGCAGCTTAGGGAGGTTGACAACTAATGAAAAACTGTTTTTT.

The gene calls are TRBV7-3 and TRBJ2-6; D ambiguous. V dropped 3 bases and J dropped 0 bases, with 0 bases sitting between them. The CDR3 has 13 residues. Per the germline V gene, CDR1 is SGHTA and CDR2 is FQGTGA. The CDR3 DNA is TGTGCCAGCAGCTTCTCTGGGGCCAACGTCCTGACTTTC. The encoded protein is CASSFSGANVLTF.

The chain carries TRBV5-1 and TRBJ2-3, with unresolved D. Germline V gene lookup returns CDR1 SGHRS and CDR2 YFSETQ. V dropped 2 bases and J dropped 6 bases, with 7 bases sitting between them. CDR3 size: 12 residues. In DNA, the CDR3 is TGCGCCAGCAGCTTCACGCGGGATACGCAGTATTTT. This gives the protein CASSFTRDTQYF.